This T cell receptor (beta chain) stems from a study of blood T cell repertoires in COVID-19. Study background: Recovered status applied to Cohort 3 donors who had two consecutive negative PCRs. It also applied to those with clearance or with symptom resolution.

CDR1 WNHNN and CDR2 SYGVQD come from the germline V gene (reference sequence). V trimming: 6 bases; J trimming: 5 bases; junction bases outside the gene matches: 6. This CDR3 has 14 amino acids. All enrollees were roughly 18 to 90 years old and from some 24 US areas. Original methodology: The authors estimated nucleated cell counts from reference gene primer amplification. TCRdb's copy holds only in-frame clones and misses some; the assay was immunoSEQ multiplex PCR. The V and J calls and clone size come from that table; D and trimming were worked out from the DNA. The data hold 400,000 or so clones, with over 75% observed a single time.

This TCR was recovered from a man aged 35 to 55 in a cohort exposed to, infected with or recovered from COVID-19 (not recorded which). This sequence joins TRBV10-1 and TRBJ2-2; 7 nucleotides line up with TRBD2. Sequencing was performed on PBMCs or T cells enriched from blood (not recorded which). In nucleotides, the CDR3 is TGCGCCAGCAGGAGACTAGCTTCGACCGGGGAGCTGTTTTTT. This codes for CASRRLASTGELFF.